The rows below give T cell receptor beta chains drawn from one sample of a study of blood T cell repertoires in COVID-19. Sequencing used immunoSEQ multiplex PCR; TCRdb keeps in-frame clones, though not all of them. Of 9,500 to 15,000 clones listed, 90% were seen once; the top ten hold roughly 15%. Sequenced: peripheral blood. These receptors were collected from a man between 70 and 80 years old with active COVID-19. Each CDR3 is given with its conserved first and last residue. The order of the fields is J gene, V gene, clone size, D gene, CDR3 DNA, CDR3 protein. A D gene is named only where the DNA matches it firmly. Not every row has a clone size; where given, it reads once, few, many or a size class.

J gene: TRBJ2-7
V gene: TRBV6-2/TRBV6-3
clone size: NA
D gene: NA
CDR3 DNA: TGTGCCAGCAGTTACAAGACAGGCCGGTTGGGCTACGAGCAGTACTTC
CDR3 protein: CASSYKTGRLGYEQYF

J gene: TRBJ2-1
V gene: TRBV14
clone size: NA
D gene: TRBD2
CDR3 DNA: TGTGCCAGCAGCCAAGAACTAGCGGGGTACAATGAGCGGCAGTTCTTC
CDR3 protein: CASSQELAGYNERQFF

J gene: TRBJ1-1
V gene: TRBV13
clone size: NA
D gene: TRBD1
CDR3 DNA: TGTGCCAGCAGCGCCCTGACAGGGGTGAACACTGAAGCTTTCTTT
CDR3 protein: CASSALTGVNTEAFF

J gene: TRBJ2-7
V gene: TRBV29-1
clone size: NA
D gene: TRBD2
CDR3 DNA: TGCAGTATAACTAGCGGGCCTTACGAGCAGTACTTC
CDR3 protein: CSITSGPYEQYF

J gene: TRBJ1-5
V gene: TRBV6-1
clone size: NA
D gene: TRBD1
CDR3 DNA: TGTGCCAGCAGTGAAGACGGGACAGGGGGGCAGCCCCAGCATTTT
CDR3 protein: CASSEDGTGGQPQHF

J gene: TRBJ1-3
V gene: TRBV24-1
clone size: NA
D gene: NA
CDR3 DNA: TGTGCCACCAGTGTCGACAGGCATTCGAGCTCTGGAAACACCATATATTTT
CDR3 protein: CATSVDRHSSSGNTIYF

J gene: TRBJ2-7
V gene: TRBV30
clone size: NA
D gene: TRBD1
CDR3 DNA: TGTGCCTGGAGTGTACAGGGGATCAACGAGCAGTACTTC
CDR3 protein: CAWSVQGINEQYF

J gene: TRBJ1-6
V gene: TRBV2
clone size: NA
D gene: NA
CDR3 DNA: TGTGCCAGTATCAAAGCCGGGAGTCGGAGCTCACCCCTCCACTTT
CDR3 protein: CASIKAGSRSSPLHF

J gene: TRBJ1-2
V gene: TRBV9
clone size: NA
D gene: NA
CDR3 DNA: TGTGCCAGCAGCATACAGGGTTGGGGCTACACCTTC
CDR3 protein: CASSIQGWGYTF

J gene: TRBJ2-5
V gene: TRBV11-2
clone size: NA
D gene: TRBD2
CDR3 DNA: TGTGCCAGCAGCTTTCTGAGCGGGGGGGGAGAGACCCAGTACTTC
CDR3 protein: CASSFLSGGGETQYF

J gene: TRBJ2-5
V gene: TRBV5-4
clone size: once
D gene: NA
CDR3 DNA: TGTGCCAGCAGCTCCTCCTTGAGGGGGCAAGAGACCCAGTACTTC
CDR3 protein: CASSSSLRGQETQYF

J gene: TRBJ2-3
V gene: TRBV10-3
clone size: NA
D gene: TRBD1
CDR3 DNA: TGTGCCATCAGACCGAGTAAGACAGGGTTCACAGATACGCAGTATTTT
CDR3 protein: CAIRPSKTGFTDTQYF

J gene: TRBJ2-2
V gene: TRBV25-1
clone size: NA
D gene: TRBD2
CDR3 DNA: TGTGCCAGCAGTGAGGGACTAGCGCTAACCGGGGAGCTGTTTTTT
CDR3 protein: CASSEGLALTGELFF

J gene: TRBJ2-7
V gene: TRBV7-2
clone size: few
D gene: TRBD1
CDR3 DNA: TGTGCCAGCAGATCCACCGGGACAGGAGGATACGAGCAGTACTTC
CDR3 protein: CASRSTGTGGYEQYF

J gene: TRBJ2-3
V gene: TRBV9
clone size: NA
D gene: TRBD2
CDR3 DNA: TGTGCCAGCAGCGTGGCAGCGGGAGGGTCAGATACGCAGTATTTT
CDR3 protein: CASSVAAGGSDTQYF

J gene: TRBJ1-3
V gene: TRBV11-3
clone size: NA
D gene: NA
CDR3 DNA: TGTGCCAGCAGCTTCAGAGGTAGCTCTGGAAACACCATATATTTT
CDR3 protein: CASSFRGSSGNTIYF

J gene: TRBJ2-7
V gene: TRBV5-1
clone size: NA
D gene: TRBD1
CDR3 DNA: TGCGCCAGCAGCAGGACAGGGGGCTATGGGTACGAGCAGTACTTC
CDR3 protein: CASSRTGGYGYEQYF

J gene: TRBJ2-7
V gene: TRBV25-1
clone size: NA
D gene: TRBD2
CDR3 DNA: TGTGCCAGCAGTCTCACTAGCGCGAGCTCCTACGAGCAGTACTTC
CDR3 protein: CASSLTSASSYEQYF

J gene: TRBJ2-5
V gene: TRBV7-8
clone size: NA
D gene: TRBD2
CDR3 DNA: TGTGCCAGCAGCTTAGAGGCTAGCGGGAGGGAAGAGACCCAGTACTTC
CDR3 protein: CASSLEASGREETQYF

J gene: TRBJ2-7
V gene: TRBV6-1
clone size: NA
D gene: NA
CDR3 DNA: TGTGCCAGCAGTGAATCCCTTAGCAGGGGCCCCTCCTACGAGCAGTACTTC
CDR3 protein: CASSESLSRGPSYEQYF

J gene: TRBJ2-2
V gene: TRBV19
clone size: NA
D gene: NA
CDR3 DNA: TGTGCCAGTAGTATGATGGGGCCCGGGGAGCTGTTTTTT
CDR3 protein: CASSMMGPGELFF

J gene: TRBJ1-5
V gene: TRBV6-5
clone size: NA
D gene: TRBD1
CDR3 DNA: TGTGCCAGCACCCGACAGGGTGGCAATCAGCCCCAGCATTTT
CDR3 protein: CASTRQGGNQPQHF